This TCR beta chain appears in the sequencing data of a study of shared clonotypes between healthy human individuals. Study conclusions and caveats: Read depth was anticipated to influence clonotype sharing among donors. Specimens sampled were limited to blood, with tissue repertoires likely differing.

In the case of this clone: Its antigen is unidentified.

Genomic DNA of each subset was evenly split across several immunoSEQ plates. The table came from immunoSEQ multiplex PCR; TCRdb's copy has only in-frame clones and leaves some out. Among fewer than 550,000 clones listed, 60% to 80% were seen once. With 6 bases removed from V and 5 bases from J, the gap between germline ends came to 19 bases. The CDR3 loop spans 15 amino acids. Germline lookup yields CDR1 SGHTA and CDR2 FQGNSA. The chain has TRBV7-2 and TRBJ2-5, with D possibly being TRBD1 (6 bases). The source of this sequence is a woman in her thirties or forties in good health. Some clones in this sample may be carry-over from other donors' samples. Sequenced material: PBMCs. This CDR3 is CASRRQATVGETQYF. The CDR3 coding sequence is TGTGCCAGCAGAAGACAGGCGACCGTTGGGGAGACCCAGTACTTC.